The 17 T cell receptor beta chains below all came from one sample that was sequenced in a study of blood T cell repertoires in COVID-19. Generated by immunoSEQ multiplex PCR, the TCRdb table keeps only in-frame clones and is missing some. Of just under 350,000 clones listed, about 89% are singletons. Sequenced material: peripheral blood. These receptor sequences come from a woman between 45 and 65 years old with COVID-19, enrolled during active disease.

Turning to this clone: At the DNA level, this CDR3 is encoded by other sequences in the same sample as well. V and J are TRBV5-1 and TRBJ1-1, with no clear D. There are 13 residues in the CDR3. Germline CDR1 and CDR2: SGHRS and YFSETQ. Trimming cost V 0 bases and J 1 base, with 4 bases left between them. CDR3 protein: CASSLERNTEAFF. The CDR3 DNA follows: TGCGCCAGCAGCTTGGAGCGGAACACTGAAGCTTTCTTT.

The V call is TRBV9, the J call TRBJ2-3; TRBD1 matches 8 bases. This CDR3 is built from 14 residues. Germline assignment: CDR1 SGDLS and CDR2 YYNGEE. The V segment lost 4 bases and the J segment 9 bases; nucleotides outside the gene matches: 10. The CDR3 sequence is CASSPTSGQATQYF. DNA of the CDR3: TGTGCCAGCAGCCCAACGTCGGGACAGGCGACGCAGTATTTT.

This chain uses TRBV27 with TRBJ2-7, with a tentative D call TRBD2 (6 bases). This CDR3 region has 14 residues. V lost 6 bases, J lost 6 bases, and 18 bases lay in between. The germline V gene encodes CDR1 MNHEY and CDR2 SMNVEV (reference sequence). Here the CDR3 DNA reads TGTGCCAGCAGCCTCCGCGGGGCGCGGAGCGAGCAGTACTTC. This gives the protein CASSLRGARSEQYF.

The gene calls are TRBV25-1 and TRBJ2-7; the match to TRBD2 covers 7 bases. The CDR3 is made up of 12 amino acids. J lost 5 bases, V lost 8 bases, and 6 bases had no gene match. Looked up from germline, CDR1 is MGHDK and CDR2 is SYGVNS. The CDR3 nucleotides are TGTGCCAGCCGGGGGGTAAAGCACGAGCAGTACTTC. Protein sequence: CASRGVKHEQYF.

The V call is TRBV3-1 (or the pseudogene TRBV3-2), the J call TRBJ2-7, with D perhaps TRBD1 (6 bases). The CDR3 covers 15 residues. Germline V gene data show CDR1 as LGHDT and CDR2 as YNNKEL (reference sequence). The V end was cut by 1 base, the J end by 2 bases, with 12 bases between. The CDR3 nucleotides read TGTGCCAGCAGCCAAGTAGCACAGGGTCCCTACGAGCAGTACTTC. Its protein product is CASSQVAQGPYEQYF.

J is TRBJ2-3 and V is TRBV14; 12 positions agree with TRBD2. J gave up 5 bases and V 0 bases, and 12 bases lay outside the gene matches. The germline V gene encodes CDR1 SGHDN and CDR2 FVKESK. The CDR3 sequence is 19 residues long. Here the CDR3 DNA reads TGTGCCAGCAGCCAAGAAAATGAGACTAGCGGGAGTAGCGGAGATACGCAGTATTTT. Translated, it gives CASSQENETSGSSGDTQYF.

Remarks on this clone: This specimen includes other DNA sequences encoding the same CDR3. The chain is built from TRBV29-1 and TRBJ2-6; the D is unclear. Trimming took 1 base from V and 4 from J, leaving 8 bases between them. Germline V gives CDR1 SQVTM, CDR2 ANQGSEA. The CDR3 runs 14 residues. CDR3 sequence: CSVEGGTGANVLTF. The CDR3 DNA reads TGCAGCGTTGAAGGCGGCACGGGGGCCAACGTCCTGACTTTC.

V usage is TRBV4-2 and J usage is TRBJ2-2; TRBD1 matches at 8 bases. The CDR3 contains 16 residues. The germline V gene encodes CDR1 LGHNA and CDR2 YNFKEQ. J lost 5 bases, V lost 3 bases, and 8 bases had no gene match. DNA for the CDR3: TGTGCCAGCAGCCACAGGCAGGGGGCAGGGACCGGGGAGCTGTTTTTT. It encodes CASSHRQGAGTGELFF.

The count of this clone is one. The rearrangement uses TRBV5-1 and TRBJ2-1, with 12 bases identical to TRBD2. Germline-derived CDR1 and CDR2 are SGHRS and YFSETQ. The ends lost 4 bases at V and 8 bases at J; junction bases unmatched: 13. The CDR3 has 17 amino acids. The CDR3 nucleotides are TGCGCCAGCAGCCTTTCTCTAGCGGGAGGGCCCCTAGATGAGCAGTTCTTC. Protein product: CASSLSLAGGPLDEQFF.

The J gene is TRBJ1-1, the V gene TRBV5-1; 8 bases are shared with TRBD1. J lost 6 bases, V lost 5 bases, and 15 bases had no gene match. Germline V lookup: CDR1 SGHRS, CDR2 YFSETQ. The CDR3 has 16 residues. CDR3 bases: TGCGCCAGCAGGCCTGGGGGGACAGGATCCTCGTCTGAAGCTTTCTTT. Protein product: CASRPGGTGSSSEAFF.

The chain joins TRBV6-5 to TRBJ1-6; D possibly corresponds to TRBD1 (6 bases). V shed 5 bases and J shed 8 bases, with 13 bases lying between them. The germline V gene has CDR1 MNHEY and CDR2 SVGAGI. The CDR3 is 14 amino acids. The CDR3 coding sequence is TGTGCCAGCAGTCCACAGGGCCCGGATTCACCCCTCCACTTT. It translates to CASSPQGPDSPLHF.

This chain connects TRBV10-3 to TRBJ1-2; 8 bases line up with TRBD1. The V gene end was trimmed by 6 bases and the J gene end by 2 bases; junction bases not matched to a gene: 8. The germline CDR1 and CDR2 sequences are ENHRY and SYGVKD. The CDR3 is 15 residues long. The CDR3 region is CAIRTGTGENYGYTF. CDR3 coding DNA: TGTGCCATCAGGACCGGGACAGGTGAGAACTATGGCTACACCTTC.

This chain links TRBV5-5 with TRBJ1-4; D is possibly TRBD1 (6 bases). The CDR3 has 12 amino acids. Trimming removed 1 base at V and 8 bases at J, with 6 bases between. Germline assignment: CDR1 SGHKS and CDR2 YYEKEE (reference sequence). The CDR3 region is CASSLRGEKLFF. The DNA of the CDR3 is TGTGCCAGCAGCTTGAGGGGGGAAAAACTGTTTTTT. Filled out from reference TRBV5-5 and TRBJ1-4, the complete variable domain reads DAGVTQSPTHLIKTRGQQVTLRCSPISGHKSVSWYQQVLGQGPQFIFQYYEKEERGRGNFPDRFSARQFPNYSSELNVNALLLGDSALYLCASSLRGEKLFFGSGTQLSVL.

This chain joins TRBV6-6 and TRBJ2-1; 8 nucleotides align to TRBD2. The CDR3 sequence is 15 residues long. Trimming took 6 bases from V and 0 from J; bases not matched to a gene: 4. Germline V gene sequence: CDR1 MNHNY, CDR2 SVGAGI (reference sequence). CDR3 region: CASSSGTSSYNEQFF. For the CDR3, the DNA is TGTGCCAGCAGCTCCGGGACTAGCTCCTACAATGAGCAGTTCTTC.

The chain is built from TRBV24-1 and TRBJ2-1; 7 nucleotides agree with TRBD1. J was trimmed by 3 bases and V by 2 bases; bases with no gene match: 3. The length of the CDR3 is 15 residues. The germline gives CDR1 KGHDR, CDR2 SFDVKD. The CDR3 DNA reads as TGTGCCACCAGTGATTCGACAGGGTACTACAATGAGCAGTTCTTC. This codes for CATSDSTGYYNEQFF.

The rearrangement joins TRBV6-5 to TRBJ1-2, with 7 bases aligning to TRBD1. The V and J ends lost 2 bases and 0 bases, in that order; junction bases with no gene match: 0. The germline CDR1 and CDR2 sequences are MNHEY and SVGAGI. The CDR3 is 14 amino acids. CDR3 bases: TGTGCCAGCAGTTACGACAGGGCTAACTATGGCTACACCTTC. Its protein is CASSYDRANYGYTF.

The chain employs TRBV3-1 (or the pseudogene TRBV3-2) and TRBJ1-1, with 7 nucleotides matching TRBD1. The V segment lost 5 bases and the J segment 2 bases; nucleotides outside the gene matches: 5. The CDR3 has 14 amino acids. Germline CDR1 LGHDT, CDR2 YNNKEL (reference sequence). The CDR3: CASSFYRGNTEAFF. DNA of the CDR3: TGTGCCAGCAGCTTTTACAGGGGTAACACTGAAGCTTTCTTT.